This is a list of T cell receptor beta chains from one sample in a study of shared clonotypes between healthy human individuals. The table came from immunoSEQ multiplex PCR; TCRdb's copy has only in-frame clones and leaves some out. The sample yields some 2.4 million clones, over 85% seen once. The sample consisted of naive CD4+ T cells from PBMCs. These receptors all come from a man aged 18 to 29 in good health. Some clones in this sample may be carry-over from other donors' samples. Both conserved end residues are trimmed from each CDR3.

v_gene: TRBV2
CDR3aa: ASTTGGSSFSNQPQH

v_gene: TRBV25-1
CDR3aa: ASSSGVSYEQY

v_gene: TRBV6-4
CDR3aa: ASSDLGRGRSQPQH

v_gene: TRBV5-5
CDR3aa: ASSSLETQY

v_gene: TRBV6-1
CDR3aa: ASSEPGQGDEKLF

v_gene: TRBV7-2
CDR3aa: ASAKIRGTDYYEQY

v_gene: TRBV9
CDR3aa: ASSVTGGQALRTDTQY

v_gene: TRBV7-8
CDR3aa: ASGPRTSGNTIY

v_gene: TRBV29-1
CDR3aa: SVWGQWTGELF

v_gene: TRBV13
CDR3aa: ASSPGDRVGDSPLH

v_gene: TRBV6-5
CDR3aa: ASSRDRVNQPQH

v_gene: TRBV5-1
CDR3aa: ASSKGQGAYEQY

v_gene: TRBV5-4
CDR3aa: ASSLSGELF

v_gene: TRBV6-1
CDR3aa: ASRTGGYFGYT

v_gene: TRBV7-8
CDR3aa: ASSFYNEQF

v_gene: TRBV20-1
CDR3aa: SIPRGNEQF

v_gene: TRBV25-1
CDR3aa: ATSRETDTQY

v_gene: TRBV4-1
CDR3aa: ASSPPRGRGYT

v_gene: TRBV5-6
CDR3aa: ASSLTGLAGGTRF

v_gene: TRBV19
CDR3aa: ASSLGTMSTGELF

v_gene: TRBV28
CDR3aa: ASSLLGALFGYT

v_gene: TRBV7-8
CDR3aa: ASSLGGYAEAF

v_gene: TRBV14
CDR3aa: ASSQDWGGRERHTQF

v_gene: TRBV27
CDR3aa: ASAPGQVNTEAF

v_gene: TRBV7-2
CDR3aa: ASSLVDRAVNTEAF

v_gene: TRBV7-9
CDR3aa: ASSLGEDLGNKPQH

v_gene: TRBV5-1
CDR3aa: ASSLGQGDEKLF

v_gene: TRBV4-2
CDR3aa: ASSQVGGSRSIEQF

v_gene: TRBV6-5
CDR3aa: ASSSFQAPYEQY

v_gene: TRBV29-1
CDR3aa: SAEEGRETQY

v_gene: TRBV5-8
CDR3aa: ASVPGLAGSNTGELF

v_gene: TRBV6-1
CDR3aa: ASSSGYAGELF

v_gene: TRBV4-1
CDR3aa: ASSQAGLATDTQY

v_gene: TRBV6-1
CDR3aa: ASKGWTTYNEQF

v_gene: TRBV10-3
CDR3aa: AISESRGYTGGYEQY

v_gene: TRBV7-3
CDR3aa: ASSQTEKHRSTGNTIY

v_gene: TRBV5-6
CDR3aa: ASSLVLTSRAGNTIY

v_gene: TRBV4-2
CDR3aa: ASSQGERLAGGPEQY

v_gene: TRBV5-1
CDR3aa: ASSLVPGANVLT

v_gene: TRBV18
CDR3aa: ASSPTYSWDIQETQY

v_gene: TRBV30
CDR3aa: AWSVLGRPGYNEQF

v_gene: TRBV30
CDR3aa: AWSGGQGRNQPQH

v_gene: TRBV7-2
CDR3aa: ASSARVNYGYT

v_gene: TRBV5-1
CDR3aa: ASSSSGEGIADTQY

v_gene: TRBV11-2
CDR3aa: ASSLTVLQETQY

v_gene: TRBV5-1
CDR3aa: ASSETGSYEQY

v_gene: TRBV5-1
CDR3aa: ASSLEAATYEQY

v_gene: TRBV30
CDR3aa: ASGTITGELF

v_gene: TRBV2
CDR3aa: ASSTGPEETQY

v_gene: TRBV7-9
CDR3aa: ASRPDGEGEQY

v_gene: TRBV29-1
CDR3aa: SVGWTGEKLF

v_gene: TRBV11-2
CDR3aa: ASRNPGLTKTRELF

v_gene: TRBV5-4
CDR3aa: ASSGRVTGELF